A selection of T cell receptor beta chains follows, all from one sample in a study of blood T cell repertoires in COVID-19. Sequenced by immunoSEQ multiplex PCR; TCRdb stores in-frame clones only, minus some. The table lists 130,000 to 150,000 clones, approximately 88% of them singletons, with 1.2% in the top ten. The sequencing input was PBMCs or T cells enriched from blood (not recorded which). The receptors here all came from a woman aged 25 to 39 with acute COVID-19. CDR3s include the opening cysteine and the closing phenylalanine or tryptophan. D genes are given only for firm matches. A clone size is listed for some rows: how often the clone was seen (once, few, many), or a class if it is expanded.

CDR3nt: TGTGCCAGCAGCTTCCGAGGAGCCCAAGAGACCCAGTACTTC; CDR3aa: CASSFRGAQETQYF; abundance: -; v_gene: TRBV7-2; d_gene: -; j_gene: TRBJ2-5
CDR3nt: TGTGCCAGCAGCCAAGATCCGAGCACAGATACGCAGTATTTT; CDR3aa: CASSQDPSTDTQYF; abundance: -; v_gene: TRBV3-1/TRBV3-2; d_gene: -; j_gene: TRBJ2-3
CDR3nt: TGCGCCAGCACCTCGCTAGAGGGATTAAGCACTGAAGCTTTCTTT; CDR3aa: CASTSLEGLSTEAFF; abundance: -; v_gene: TRBV5-1; d_gene: -; j_gene: TRBJ1-1
CDR3nt: TGCGCCAGCAGTACCGCCGGGGGGAGCGACAACGAGCAGTACTTC; CDR3aa: CASSTAGGSDNEQYF; abundance: -; v_gene: TRBV5-1; d_gene: TRBD2; j_gene: TRBJ2-7
CDR3nt: TGTGCCAGCCGCCCGACCCCCGGGACTAGCGGGAGTCGGGCCTACAATGAGCAGTTCTTC; CDR3aa: CASRPTPGTSGSRAYNEQFF; abundance: -; v_gene: TRBV7-8; d_gene: TRBD2; j_gene: TRBJ2-1
CDR3nt: TGTGCCAGCAGAGAGGACAGGGGTCTTTTAAATTCACCCCTCCACTTT; CDR3aa: CASREDRGLLNSPLHF; abundance: -; v_gene: TRBV6-6; d_gene: TRBD1; j_gene: TRBJ1-6
CDR3nt: TGTGCCAGCAGCCCCGGACTAGCGGGTTACAATGAGCAGTTCTTC; CDR3aa: CASSPGLAGYNEQFF; abundance: -; v_gene: TRBV3-1/TRBV3-2; d_gene: TRBD2; j_gene: TRBJ2-1
CDR3nt: TGTGCCAGCAGTGAACTACTATATGAAAAACTGTTTTTT; CDR3aa: CASSELLYEKLFF; abundance: -; v_gene: TRBV2; d_gene: -; j_gene: TRBJ1-4
CDR3nt: TGTGCCAGCAGTTACTCGTGGCTAGCGGGAGCCGGGGAGCTGTTTTTT; CDR3aa: CASSYSWLAGAGELFF; abundance: -; v_gene: TRBV6-5; d_gene: TRBD2; j_gene: TRBJ2-2
CDR3nt: TGTGCCAGCAGTTTAAACAGGGGGCTGGGAAACACCATATATTTT; CDR3aa: CASSLNRGLGNTIYF; abundance: -; v_gene: TRBV7-2; d_gene: TRBD1; j_gene: TRBJ1-3
CDR3nt: TGTGCCAGCAGCCTGGACAGGGCCTCCTACAATGAGCAGTTCTTC; CDR3aa: CASSLDRASYNEQFF; abundance: -; v_gene: TRBV7-2; d_gene: TRBD1; j_gene: TRBJ2-1
CDR3nt: TGTGCCAGCAGCTTGCTTCTAGCGGGAGAGACCCAGTACTTC; CDR3aa: CASSLLLAGETQYF; abundance: -; v_gene: TRBV5-8; d_gene: TRBD2; j_gene: TRBJ2-5
CDR3nt: TGTGCCAGCAGACGGACAGGGTATAACTACGAGCAGTACTTC; CDR3aa: CASRRTGYNYEQYF; abundance: -; v_gene: TRBV27; d_gene: TRBD1; j_gene: TRBJ2-7
CDR3nt: TGTGCCAGCAGCTTAGAATCTAGCGGTGGGTACAATGAGCAGTTCTTC; CDR3aa: CASSLESSGGYNEQFF; abundance: -; v_gene: TRBV13; d_gene: TRBD2; j_gene: TRBJ2-1
CDR3nt: TGCAGCGGGCAGGGATTCCCCGGGGAGCTGTTTTTT; CDR3aa: CSGQGFPGELFF; abundance: -; v_gene: TRBV29-1; d_gene: -; j_gene: TRBJ2-2
CDR3nt: TGTGCCAGCAGCCTAGGACAGTCAACCTACGAGCAGTACTTC; CDR3aa: CASSLGQSTYEQYF; abundance: -; v_gene: TRBV2; d_gene: -; j_gene: TRBJ2-7
CDR3nt: TGTGCCAGTAGGACTAACGGGGGAGCTTATACGCAGTATTTT; CDR3aa: CASRTNGGAYTQYF; abundance: -; v_gene: TRBV19; d_gene: -; j_gene: TRBJ2-3
CDR3nt: TGTGCCAGCAGCCCTGCAGGCGAAAACACCGGGGAGCTGTTTTTT; CDR3aa: CASSPAGENTGELFF; abundance: -; v_gene: TRBV28; d_gene: -; j_gene: TRBJ2-2
CDR3nt: TGTGCCAGCAGCTTAGTAGGGACAGGGGCCTACGAGCAGTACTTC; CDR3aa: CASSLVGTGAYEQYF; abundance: -; v_gene: TRBV7-2; d_gene: TRBD1; j_gene: TRBJ2-7
CDR3nt: TGTGCCAGTAGTATAGATGTTTGGGCTACCATGAACACTGAAGCTTTCTTT; CDR3aa: CASSIDVWATMNTEAFF; abundance: few; v_gene: TRBV19; d_gene: -; j_gene: TRBJ1-1
CDR3nt: TGCGCCAGCAGTGAACAGGGAAGAGGGCCCCAGCATTTT; CDR3aa: CASSEQGRGPQHF; abundance: -; v_gene: TRBV10-1; d_gene: -; j_gene: TRBJ1-5
CDR3nt: TGTGCCAGCAGCTTGGACAGGGGAGATGGCTACACCTTC; CDR3aa: CASSLDRGDGYTF; abundance: -; v_gene: TRBV5-6; d_gene: TRBD1; j_gene: TRBJ1-2
CDR3nt: TGTGCCAGCAGTCCCGGGACAGGGGCCACTGAAGCTTTCTTT; CDR3aa: CASSPGTGATEAFF; abundance: once; v_gene: TRBV28; d_gene: TRBD1; j_gene: TRBJ1-1
CDR3nt: TGTGCCAGCAGCTTAGCCCCCAAGACCCAGTACTTC; CDR3aa: CASSLAPKTQYF; abundance: -; v_gene: TRBV11-2; d_gene: -; j_gene: TRBJ2-5
CDR3nt: TGTGCCAGCAGCTTGGAGAGCGGGGACCCGAACACCGGGGAGCTGTTTTTT; CDR3aa: CASSLESGDPNTGELFF; abundance: -; v_gene: TRBV5-4; d_gene: TRBD2; j_gene: TRBJ2-2
CDR3nt: TGTGCCAGCAGCCGGACCACAGGCGATAATTCACCCCTCCACTTT; CDR3aa: CASSRTTGDNSPLHF; abundance: -; v_gene: TRBV14; d_gene: -; j_gene: TRBJ1-6
CDR3nt: TGTGCCAGCAGTGCGTTAGCGGGAGGAGGCAATGAGCAGTTCTTC; CDR3aa: CASSALAGGGNEQFF; abundance: once; v_gene: TRBV28; d_gene: TRBD2; j_gene: TRBJ2-1
CDR3nt: TGTGCCAGCAGTGGGGGGGGGAGGTTTAGCTCCTACAATGAGCAGTTCTTC; CDR3aa: CASSGGGRFSSYNEQFF; abundance: -; v_gene: TRBV25-1; d_gene: TRBD2; j_gene: TRBJ2-1
CDR3nt: TGTGCCAGCAGCTTGGATTCTGGGGGGACCTACGAGCAGTACTTC; CDR3aa: CASSLDSGGTYEQYF; abundance: -; v_gene: TRBV5-4; d_gene: -; j_gene: TRBJ2-7
CDR3nt: TGTGCCAGCTCCCTGGACTTATCTGAGACCCAGTACTTC; CDR3aa: CASSLDLSETQYF; abundance: -; v_gene: TRBV18; d_gene: -; j_gene: TRBJ2-5
CDR3nt: TGCGCCAGCAGCCAAGACCGGACGGACACTTTCTCTGGGGCCAACGTCCTGACTTTC; CDR3aa: CASSQDRTDTFSGANVLTF; abundance: once; v_gene: TRBV4-3; d_gene: -; j_gene: TRBJ2-6
CDR3nt: TGTGCCAGCAGTTTACGGGGGAACGAGCAGTACTTC; CDR3aa: CASSLRGNEQYF; abundance: -; v_gene: TRBV28; d_gene: -; j_gene: TRBJ2-7
CDR3nt: TGTGCCAGCTCACCTTCCAGTAACAATGAGCAGTTCTTC; CDR3aa: CASSPSSNNEQFF; abundance: -; v_gene: TRBV18; d_gene: -; j_gene: TRBJ2-1
CDR3nt: TGTGCCAGCAGCCGAGGGGACACTGGGTTCTTC; CDR3aa: CASSRGDTGFF; abundance: -; v_gene: TRBV3-1/TRBV3-2; d_gene: -; j_gene: TRBJ2-1
CDR3nt: TGCGCCAGCAGCCAAGATTGGGCTAGCGGGATCGCTAGGCCCGGGGAGCTGTTTTTT; CDR3aa: CASSQDWASGIARPGELFF; abundance: once; v_gene: TRBV4-3; d_gene: TRBD2; j_gene: TRBJ2-2
CDR3nt: TGTGCCTGGGGGCCCGGGGAGGGAGCTTTCTTT; CDR3aa: CAWGPGEGAFF; abundance: -; v_gene: TRBV30; d_gene: -; j_gene: TRBJ1-1
CDR3nt: TGTGCCAGCAGTTACTCTGGGACACCGAATGAAAAACTGTTTTTT; CDR3aa: CASSYSGTPNEKLFF; abundance: -; v_gene: TRBV6-5; d_gene: -; j_gene: TRBJ1-4
CDR3nt: TGTGCCAGCCTCTCCTACGAGCAGTACTTC; CDR3aa: CASLSYEQYF; abundance: -; v_gene: TRBV27; d_gene: -; j_gene: TRBJ2-7
CDR3nt: TGTGCCAGCGTGTTGTGGACAGGGGGATCTTACAATGAGCAGTTCTTC; CDR3aa: CASVLWTGGSYNEQFF; abundance: -; v_gene: TRBV5-5; d_gene: TRBD1; j_gene: TRBJ2-1
CDR3nt: TGTGCCACCAGTGATGGGGCAAGCAAGATTTTT; CDR3aa: CATSDGASKIF; abundance: -; v_gene: TRBV24-1; d_gene: -; j_gene: TRBJ1-4
CDR3nt: TGTGCCAGCAGCTTAGCGGGGGACGCTGAAGCTTTCTTT; CDR3aa: CASSLAGDAEAFF; abundance: -; v_gene: TRBV7-3; d_gene: -; j_gene: TRBJ1-1
CDR3nt: TGCAGCGTTGGAGTAGCGGGAGGGCGGGAAGATACGCAGTATTTT; CDR3aa: CSVGVAGGREDTQYF; abundance: -; v_gene: TRBV29-1; d_gene: TRBD2; j_gene: TRBJ2-3
CDR3nt: TGTGCCAGCAGCTTGATCGGGGTCGACACCGGGGAGCTGTTTTTT; CDR3aa: CASSLIGVDTGELFF; abundance: once; v_gene: TRBV5-4; d_gene: -; j_gene: TRBJ2-2
CDR3nt: TGTGCCAGCAGTGAATTGACTAGCGGGGCAAAGGGGGAGACCCAGTACTTC; CDR3aa: CASSELTSGAKGETQYF; abundance: -; v_gene: TRBV25-1; d_gene: TRBD2; j_gene: TRBJ2-5
CDR3nt: TGTGCCAGCAGACCTACAGGGGGGGGTGGCTACACCTTC; CDR3aa: CASRPTGGGGYTF; abundance: -; v_gene: TRBV27; d_gene: TRBD1; j_gene: TRBJ1-2
CDR3nt: TGCAGCGCTACGACAGGGATGGGTTCCGAGAACACTGAAGCTTTCTTT; CDR3aa: CSATTGMGSENTEAFF; abundance: -; v_gene: TRBV29-1; d_gene: TRBD1; j_gene: TRBJ1-1